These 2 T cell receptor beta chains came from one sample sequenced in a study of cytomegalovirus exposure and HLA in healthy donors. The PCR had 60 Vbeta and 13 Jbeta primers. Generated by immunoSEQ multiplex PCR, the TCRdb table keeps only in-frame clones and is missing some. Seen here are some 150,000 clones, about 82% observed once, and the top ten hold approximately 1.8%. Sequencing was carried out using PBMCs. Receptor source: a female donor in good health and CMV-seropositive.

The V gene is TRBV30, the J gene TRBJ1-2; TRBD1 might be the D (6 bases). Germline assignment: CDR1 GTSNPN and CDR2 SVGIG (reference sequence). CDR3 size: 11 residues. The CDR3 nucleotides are TGTGCTTCGAAAGGGGGGGAAGGCTACACCTTC. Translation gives CASKGGEGYTF.

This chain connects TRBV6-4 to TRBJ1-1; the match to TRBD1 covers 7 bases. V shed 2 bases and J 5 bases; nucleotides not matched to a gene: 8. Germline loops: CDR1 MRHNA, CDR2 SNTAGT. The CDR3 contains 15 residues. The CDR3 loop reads CASSDQAGGQTEAFF. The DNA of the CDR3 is TGTGCCAGCAGTGACCAGGCAGGGGGACAAACTGAAGCTTTCTTT.